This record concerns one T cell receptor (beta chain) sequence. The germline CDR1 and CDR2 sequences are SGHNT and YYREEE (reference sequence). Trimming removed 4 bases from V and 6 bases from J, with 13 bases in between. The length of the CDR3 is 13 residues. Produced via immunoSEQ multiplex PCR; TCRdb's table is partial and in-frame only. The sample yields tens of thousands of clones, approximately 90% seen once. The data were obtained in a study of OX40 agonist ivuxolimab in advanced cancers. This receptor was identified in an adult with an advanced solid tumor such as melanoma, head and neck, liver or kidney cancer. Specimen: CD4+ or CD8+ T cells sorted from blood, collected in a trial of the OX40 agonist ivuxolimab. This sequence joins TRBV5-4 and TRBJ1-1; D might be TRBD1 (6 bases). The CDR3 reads CASSRDTNSEAFF. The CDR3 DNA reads TGTGCCAGCAGCCGGGACACGAATTCTGAAGCTTTCTTT.